The 15 T cell receptor beta chains below were found in one sample sequenced in a study of cytomegalovirus exposure and HLA in healthy donors. PCR used 60 Vbeta primers and 13 Jbeta primers. This table comes from immunoSEQ multiplex PCR, and its TCRdb copy is limited to in-frame clones, with some not included. The table lists roughly 250,000 clones, about four fifths of them singletons. Material: PBMCs. The origin of the receptors is a girl aged 2 to 10 in good health and CMV-seronegative.

Comment on this clone: The sample carries other DNA sequences with the same CDR3. The chain joins TRBV6-5 to TRBJ1-1, with D maybe TRBD1 (5 bases). The germline V gene encodes CDR1 MNHEY and CDR2 SVGAGI. The CDR3 is made up of 14 amino acids. Trimming took off 6 bases at V and 1 base at J, with 12 bases between the two ends. The CDR3 DNA is TGTGCCAGCAGGGACCACAGGCGGAACACTGAAGCTTTCTTT. Translated: CASRDHRRNTEAFF.

The CDR3 DNA sequence: TGTGCCAGCAGCTCTTTAGCGGGAGTTAGGTACGAGCAGTACTTC. It codes for CASSSLAGVRYEQYF. The chain employs TRBV5-5 and TRBJ2-7, with 9 bases aligning to TRBD2. The CDR3 contains 15 residues. Trimming cost V 3 bases and J 4 bases; bases outside gene matches: 8. Germline V gene data show CDR1 as SGHKS and CDR2 as YYEKEE (reference sequence).

This rearrangement joins TRBV27 to TRBJ1-2; 8 bases fit TRBD1. This CDR3 has 12 amino acids. Germline CDR1 and CDR2: MNHEY and SMNVEV (reference sequence). Trimming removed 6 bases from V and 10 bases from J; junction bases left unmatched: 7. CDR3: CASRGTGGTYTF. The CDR3 DNA reads as TGTGCCAGCAGGGGGACAGGCGGGACCTACACCTTC.

The rearrangement uses TRBV6-1 and TRBJ1-4; 7 bases match TRBD1. The CDR3 loop spans 15 amino acids. J gave up 2 bases and V 2 bases, and 2 bases lay outside the gene matches. Germline V gives CDR1 MNHNS, CDR2 SASEGT. The CDR3 DNA follows: TGTGCCAGCAGTGAACAGGGACAGACTAATGAAAAACTGTTTTTT. It is translated as CASSEQGQTNEKLFF.

The genes are TRBV5-4 and TRBJ1-1, with D possibly being TRBD1 (5 bases). The CDR3 consists of 13 residues. Deletions cut 4 bases from V and 11 bases from J, with 18 bases between. From germline, CDR1 is SGHNT and CDR2 YYREEE (reference sequence). CDR3 coding DNA: TGTGCCAGCAGCGGGGGGGTAGGGACTTCGGCTTTCTTT. Encoded protein: CASSGGVGTSAFF. The full variable domain, rest sourced from reference TRBV5-4 and TRBJ1-1, is ETGVTQSPTHLIKTRGQQVTLRCSSQSGHNTVSWYQQALGQGPQFIFQYYREEENGRGNFPPRFSGLQFPNYSSELNVNALELDDSALYLCASSGGVGTSAFFGQGTRLTVV.

J is TRBJ1-5 and V is TRBV6-1; D is unresolved. This CDR3 contains 13 residues. CDR1 and CDR2 from the germline V gene are MNHNS and SASEGT. Trimming took off 5 bases at V and 3 bases at J, with 8 bases between the two ends. The CDR3 bases are TGTGCCAGCAGTCGGAGGGACAATCAGCCCCAGCATTTT. Translation gives CASSRRDNQPQHF.

The chain combines TRBV2 with TRBJ1-1; perhaps TRBD1 as D (5 bases). Germline V gene lookup returns CDR1 SNHLY and CDR2 FYNNEI. The CDR3 is made up of 15 amino acids. V lost 7 bases to trimming and J lost 5 bases, with 20 bases between them. CDR3 nucleotide sequence: TGTGCCAGCACTGGGGACGGGGGGTGGGGAACTGAAGCTTTCTTT. It translates to CASTGDGGWGTEAFF.

The chain is built from TRBV30 and TRBJ2-7, with a tentative D call TRBD1 (5 bases). This CDR3 has 15 amino acids. Trimming took off 1 base at V and 1 base at J, with 14 bases between the two ends. Germline values: CDR1 GTSNPN, CDR2 SVGIG (reference sequence). CDR3 sequence reads: CAWSDMGRDSYEQYF. DNA of the CDR3: TGTGCCTGGAGTGATATGGGCAGGGATTCCTACGAGCAGTACTTC. The full variable domain, rest sourced from reference TRBV30 and TRBJ2-7, is SQTIHQWPATLVQPVGSPLSLECTVEGTSNPNLYWYRQAAGRGLQLLFYSVGIGQISSEVPQNLSASRPQDRQFILSSKKLLLSDSGFYLCAWSDMGRDSYEQYFGPGTRLTVT.

The V and J genes are TRBV6-5 and TRBJ2-1; 9 nucleotides match TRBD2. Per germline, CDR1 MNHEY and CDR2 SVGAGI. The junction had 9 bases not matched to a gene; V was cut back by 6 bases and J by 6 bases. This CDR3 has 15 amino acids. CDR3 sequence (DNA): TGTGCCAGCAGCGCGGGAGGGCCTCACTCCAATGAGCAGTTCTTC. Its translation: CASSAGGPHSNEQFF.

This clone has a single count. This chain uses TRBV27 with TRBJ2-3; TRBD2 agrees at 7 bases. From germline, CDR1 is MNHEY and CDR2 SMNVEV (reference sequence). The CDR3 spans 15 residues. With V trimmed by 4 bases and J by 2 bases, 6 bases remained unmatched. The CDR3 coding sequence is TGTGCCAGCAGTTCGGGGGGTCGTTTCACAGATACGCAGTATTTT. Protein product: CASSSGGRFTDTQYF.

This clone was seen a few times. V gene TRBV18 combines with J gene TRBJ2-7; possibly TRBD2 for D (6 bases). The germline V gene encodes CDR1 KGHSH and CDR2 LQKENI. This CDR3 is built from 14 residues. V dropped 3 bases and J dropped 2 bases, with 11 bases sitting between them. The DNA of the CDR3 is TGTGCCAGCTCACCTGGGGCGGGGACCTACGAGCAGTACTTC. Translation gives CASSPGAGTYEQYF.

This clone was found a few times. The CDR3 DNA sequence: TGCGCCAGCAGCTCCACCTATTGGAACTATGGCTACACCTTC. This codes for CASSSTYWNYGYTF. This chain joins TRBV5-1 and TRBJ1-2; D remains unclear. The CDR3 spans 14 residues. Looked up from germline, CDR1 is SGHRS and CDR2 is YFSETQ. Between the trimmed V and J ends, which lost 3 bases and 2 bases, there was a span of 11 bases.

The rearrangement links TRBV12-5 to TRBJ1-4; D gene unclear. The ends were cut back, 2 bases at V and 7 bases at J, with 2 bases in the middle. Germline V CDR1 and CDR2: LGHNT, FRNRAP. The CDR3 has 11 amino acids. The CDR3 nucleotides are TGTGCTAGTGGTTTGCGTGAAAAACTGTTTTTT. Translated: CASGLREKLFF.

The chain employs TRBV6-5 and TRBJ2-2; 12 bases agree with TRBD1. Germline V gives CDR1 MNHEY, CDR2 SVGAGI. The CDR3 is made up of 15 amino acids. V shed 2 bases and J 7 bases; nucleotides not matched to a gene: 2. CDR3 in amino acids: CASSYGTGGFGELFF. As DNA, the CDR3 is TGTGCCAGCAGTTACGGGACAGGGGGCTTCGGGGAGCTGTTTTTT.

This chain joins TRBV7-2 and TRBJ2-7, with a tentative D call TRBD2 (6 bases). CDR1 and CDR2 from the germline V gene are SGHTA and FQGNSA. This CDR3 is built from 15 residues. Trimming removed 3 bases from V and 0 bases from J, with 12 bases in between. The CDR3 coding sequence is TGTGCCAGCAGCTTCTCTAGCGTAAACTCCTACGAGCAGTACTTC. It is translated as CASSFSSVNSYEQYF.